The sample holds one count of the clone carrying this T cell receptor (beta chain). Some clones are missing from TCRdb's copy, which holds only in-frame ones; the method was immunoSEQ multiplex PCR. Found here are roughly 12,000 clones, about 84% of them singletons; the top ten hold 10% to 15%. V dropped 1 base and J dropped 8 bases, with 16 bases sitting between them. CDR3 length equals 15 residues. The germline CDR1 and CDR2 sequences are MNHNS and SASEGT. This entry belongs to a study of tumor-infiltrating lymphocytes in localized non-small cell lung cancer. Study in general: Tumor tissue and non-adjacent uninvolved lung came from each patient.

Material for sequencing was uninvolved lung tissue not adjacent to the tumor. The receptor was isolated from a human donor with non-small cell lung cancer. The V and J genes are TRBV6-1 and TRBJ2-3, with D possibly TRBD2 on 5 matching bases. The DNA of the CDR3 is TGTGCCAGCAGTGAAGGTTTAGGGAGTGGAGGTACGCAGTATTTT. This encodes CASSEGLGSGGTQYF.